The TCR beta chain under discussion was sequenced for a study of T cell responses to AZD1222 COVID-19 vaccine. Looking at the study overall: Second-dose recipients at about 4 or about 12 weeks were treated as one pooled group. Regarding the study as a whole: In the spike-specific TCR repertoire, nearly half reportedly target unmutated variant regions.

The repertoire was sequenced with immunoSEQ multiplex PCR; TCRdb's copy has only in-frame clones and lacks some. This table has tens of thousands of clones, more than 70% appearing once. A note on this clone: Its matching antigen is unknown.

Trimming cost V 10 bases and J 9 bases, with 14 bases left between them. CDR1 and CDR2 from the germline V gene are KGHDR and SFDVKD. The length of the CDR3 is 11 residues. This chain connects TRBV24-1 to TRBJ1-1; TRBD1 might be the D (5 bases). The clonotype originates from an adult in good health. The sequencing here drew on peripheral blood, taken on day 0 of AZD1222 vaccination. CDR3 region: CATRRGDQAFF. Written as DNA, the CDR3 is TGTGCCACGAGACGGGGGGATCAAGCTTTCTTT.